These 31 T cell receptor beta chains share one sample of origin, sequenced in a study of blood T cell repertoires in COVID-19. The data were produced by immunoSEQ multiplex PCR, yet TCRdb's version contains in-frame clones alone and is incomplete. Seen here are 220,000 or so clones, under 90% observed once, and the top ten hold around 6.9%. Material for sequencing was peripheral blood. Receptors originate from a man aged 55 to 70 who had recovered from COVID-19.

The V gene is TRBV6-5, the J gene TRBJ1-1; D is possibly TRBD1 (5 bases). Trimming removed 4 bases from V and 0 bases from J, with 12 bases in between. Germline lookup yields CDR1 MNHEY and CDR2 SVGAGI. CDR3 length: 15 residues. The CDR3 region is CASSWGRIMNTEAFF. CDR3 coding DNA: TGTGCCAGCAGTTGGGGCAGGATCATGAACACTGAAGCTTTCTTT.

The chain employs TRBV5-1 and TRBJ1-4; 7 bases fit TRBD1. CDR1 and CDR2 from the germline V gene are SGHRS and YFSETQ. This CDR3 has 15 residues. The ends lost 4 bases at V and 2 bases at J; junction bases unmatched: 5. As DNA, the CDR3 is TGCGCCAGCAGCCAATCGACAGGGACTAATGAAAAACTGTTTTTT. It specifies CASSQSTGTNEKLFF.

The chain is built from TRBV9 and TRBJ2-1, with D perhaps TRBD1 (6 bases). This CDR3 contains 16 residues. Germline lookup yields CDR1 SGDLS and CDR2 YYNGEE. Between the trimmed V and J ends, which lost 3 bases and 0 bases, there was a span of 13 bases. CDR3 region: CASSAGTGSSYNEQFF. CDR3 DNA sequence: TGTGCCAGCAGCGCCGGTACAGGGTCCTCCTACAATGAGCAGTTCTTC.

The rearrangement uses TRBV7-3 and TRBJ2-3; 7 bases map to TRBD2. The CDR3 totals 15 residues. The germline gives CDR1 SGHTA, CDR2 FQGTGA. Trimming removed 2 bases from V and 3 bases from J; junction bases left unmatched: 5. For the CDR3, the DNA is TGTGCCAGCAGCTTAGCGGGAGTTGGGACAGATACGCAGTATTTT. Its protein is CASSLAGVGTDTQYF.

In its sample, this clone was seen a few times. The chain employs TRBV5-1 and TRBJ2-1; a weak D match, TRBD1 (5 bases). Germline V gene sequence: CDR1 SGHRS, CDR2 YFSETQ. The V gene lost 0 bases and the J gene lost 7 bases, with 14 bases spanning the gap. The CDR3 sequence is 15 residues long. CDR3 sequence: CASSLGWTKENEQFF. As DNA, the CDR3 is TGCGCCAGCAGCTTGGGTTGGACAAAGGAGAATGAGCAGTTCTTC.

The V and J genes are TRBV2 and TRBJ1-2, with TRBD1 as a possible D gene (5 bases). The V end was cut by 7 bases, the J end by 7 bases, with 16 bases between. Germline V gives CDR1 SNHLY, CDR2 FYNNEI. The CDR3 extends over 13 amino acids. This CDR3 reads CASNPGPRVGYTF. In DNA, the CDR3 is TGTGCCAGCAACCCCGGGCCCAGGGTTGGCTACACCTTC. The full variable domain, with the rest looked up from reference TRBV2 and TRBJ1-2, is EPEVTQTPSHQVTQMGQEVILRCVPISNHLYFYWYRQILGQKVEFLVSFYNNEISEKSEIFDDQFSVERPDGSNFTLKIRSTKLEDSAMYFCASNPGPRVGYTFGSGTRLTVV.

The gene calls are TRBV19 and TRBJ1-2, with 8 bases matching TRBD1. Looked up from germline, CDR1 is LNHDA and CDR2 is SQIVND (reference sequence). The CDR3 consists of 14 residues. V gave up 7 bases and J gave up 2 bases; unmatched junction bases: 6. In nucleotides, the CDR3 is TGTGCCAGTAAACGAGACAGGGGCAACTATGGCTACACCTTC. Translated: CASKRDRGNYGYTF. The variable domain in full, completed from reference TRBV19 and TRBJ1-2, reads DGGITQSPKYLFRKEGQNVTLSCEQNLNHDAMYWYRQDPGQGLRLIYYSQIVNDFQKGDIAEGYSVSREKKESFPLTVTSAQKNPTAFYLCASKRDRGNYGYTFGSGTRLTVV.

This clone has a count of ten or more. The CDR3 DNA reads as TGTGCCAGTAGTGTCGACAGGGCAACTAATGAAAAACTGTTTTTT. Protein: CASSVDRATNEKLFF. The rearrangement joins TRBV19 to TRBJ1-4; 7 bases are a match to TRBD1. CDR1 and CDR2 from the germline V gene are LNHDA and SQIVND (reference sequence). V gave up 5 bases and J gave up 0 bases; unmatched junction bases: 3. This CDR3 has 15 amino acids.

This clone has only a few counts. The V and J genes are TRBV24-1 and TRBJ2-7; 7 nucleotides align to TRBD1. Germline V gene lookup returns CDR1 KGHDR and CDR2 SFDVKD. V was clipped by 2 bases and J by 2 bases; unmatched bases: 5. The length of the CDR3 is 15 residues. The DNA for the CDR3 is TGTGCCACCAGTGATTCCGGGCAGGGGGCCTACGAGCAGTACTTC. Translating gives CATSDSGQGAYEQYF.

This clone was seen only a few times. The gene calls are TRBV19 and TRBJ1-1, with TRBD1 as a possible D gene (6 bases). Deletions cut 5 bases from V and 5 bases from J, with 12 bases between. This CDR3 has 13 residues. Germline V gene lookup returns CDR1 LNHDA and CDR2 SQIVND (reference sequence). In DNA, the CDR3 is TGTGCCAGTAGTGCAGGACAGCGGACTGAAGCTTTCTTT. It codes for CASSAGQRTEAFF. Full variable domain (missing parts from reference TRBV19 and TRBJ1-1): DGGITQSPKYLFRKEGQNVTLSCEQNLNHDAMYWYRQDPGQGLRLIYYSQIVNDFQKGDIAEGYSVSREKKESFPLTVTSAQKNPTAFYLCASSAGQRTEAFFGQGTRLTVV.

V is TRBV24-1 and J is TRBJ2-1; unclear D gene. Germline V CDR1 and CDR2: KGHDR, SFDVKD. Trimming shortened V by 7 bases and J by 0 bases, and 9 bases separated the two germline ends. The CDR3 length is 14 residues. The chain's CDR3 is CATSATLSYNEQFF. The DNA of the CDR3 is TGTGCCACCAGCGCTACGCTCTCCTACAATGAGCAGTTCTTC.

The chain joins TRBV6-5 to TRBJ1-2; 8 bases line up with TRBD1. V gave up 4 bases and J gave up 3 bases; unmatched junction bases: 7. Germline V gives CDR1 MNHEY, CDR2 SVGAGI. CDR3 length: 15 amino acids. DNA of the CDR3: TGTGCCAGCAGTTCTCCCATGACAGGGGACTATGGCTACACCTTC. Translating it yields CASSSPMTGDYGYTF.

J is TRBJ1-2 and V is TRBV2, with 8 bases fitting TRBD1. Germline trimming cut 6 bases from V and 7 bases from J; bases unmatched to any gene: 10. Per the germline V gene, CDR1 is SNHLY and CDR2 is FYNNEI. The CDR3 covers 14 residues. CDR3 protein: CASSLDRGRRGYTF. CDR3 in DNA: TGTGCCAGCAGCCTTGACAGGGGTCGGCGTGGCTACACCTTC.

J is TRBJ2-2 and V is TRBV19; possibly TRBD1 for D (6 bases). The germline V gene encodes CDR1 LNHDA and CDR2 SQIVND (reference sequence). The V end lost 3 bases, the J end lost 6 bases, and 14 bases lay between the germline ends. This CDR3 has 15 residues. For the CDR3, the DNA is TGTGCCAGTAGTATGTGGCAGGGGACCGCCGGGGAGCTGTTTTTT. Its protein is CASSMWQGTAGELFF.

The genes are TRBV6-5 and TRBJ2-7, with D possibly TRBD2 on 6 matching bases. From germline, CDR1 is MNHEY and CDR2 SVGAGI. The V gene lost 7 bases and the J gene lost 3 bases, with 16 bases spanning the gap. The CDR3 contains 14 residues. The CDR3 region has the DNA TGTGCCAGCATCGTAGCGGCCGCAGGCTACGAGCAGTACTTC. Translated: CASIVAAAGYEQYF.

The chain links TRBV27 to TRBJ1-1; D unclear. CDR1 is MNHEY and CDR2 is SMNVEV in the germline V gene (reference sequence). This CDR3 comprises 15 residues. The V and J ends lost 5 bases and 2 bases respectively, with 15 bases between them. This CDR3 is CASSPGGVPNTEAFF. The CDR3 nucleotides are TGTGCCAGCAGTCCAGGCGGGGTCCCCAACACTGAAGCTTTCTTT.

Regarding this clone: This sample includes further DNA sequences coding for the same CDR3. The chain links TRBV2 to TRBJ2-5, with D perhaps TRBD1 (6 bases). Deletions cut 2 bases from V and 5 bases from J, with 6 bases between. Per the germline V gene, CDR1 is SNHLY and CDR2 is FYNNEI. The CDR3 sequence is 12 residues long. The CDR3 region is CASSERGETQYF. In DNA, the CDR3 is TGTGCCAGCAGTGAAAGGGGGGAGACCCAGTACTTC.

The chain links TRBV7-8 to TRBJ2-6; tentatively, D is TRBD2 (6 bases). In germline, CDR1 is SGHVS, CDR2 FQNEAQ. This CDR3 comprises 15 residues. With 1 base removed from V and 2 bases from J, the gap between germline ends came to 6 bases. DNA for the CDR3: TGTGCCAGCAGCTTAGGGGGGGCTGGGGCCAACGTCCTGACTTTC. Its translation: CASSLGGAGANVLTF.

The rearrangement links TRBV5-1 to TRBJ2-2, with D possibly matching TRBD2 (6 bases). The V end lost 4 bases, the J end lost 9 bases, and 16 bases lay between the germline ends. The CDR3 spans 14 residues. Germline V gene sequence: CDR1 SGHRS, CDR2 YFSETQ. The CDR3 nucleotides read TGCGCCAGCAGCCCCCTGGGGAGGCCCTGGGAGCTGTTTTTT. Translated, it gives CASSPLGRPWELFF.

The chain joins TRBV7-2 to TRBJ1-1; D is undetermined. V was clipped by 1 base and J by 1 base, with 7 bases between them. Germline assignment: CDR1 SGHTA and CDR2 FQGNSA. The CDR3 runs to 14 residues. Here the CDR3 reads CASSLVGTNTEAFF. For the CDR3, the DNA is TGTGCCAGCAGCTTAGTGGGCACGAACACTGAAGCTTTCTTT.

The CDR3 reads CASSMSTGTNEKLFF. CDR3 bases: TGTGCCAGTAGTATGAGCACGGGGACTAATGAAAAACTGTTTTTT. The rearrangement joins TRBV19 to TRBJ1-4; D uncertain. This CDR3 is built from 15 residues. Germline CDR1 and CDR2: LNHDA and SQIVND (reference sequence). The ends were cut back, 3 bases at V and 2 bases at J, with 10 bases in the middle.

This chain links TRBV5-1 with TRBJ1-6; no definite D call. V lost 1 base, J lost 8 bases, and 13 bases lay in between. The CDR3 sequence is 15 residues long. The germline V gene has CDR1 SGHRS and CDR2 YFSETQ. CDR3 region: CASSLSGEEDSPLHF. As DNA, the CDR3 is TGCGCCAGCAGCTTGTCCGGGGAGGAGGATTCACCCCTCCACTTT.

This chain links TRBV27 with TRBJ2-2, with D perhaps matching TRBD2 (5 bases). V was trimmed by 8 bases and J by 1 base, leaving 17 bases between them. Germline-derived CDR1 and CDR2 are MNHEY and SMNVEV (reference sequence). CDR3 size: 16 residues. The CDR3 loop reads CASAHIRGKNTGELFF. The CDR3 bases are TGTGCCAGCGCCCACATTCGGGGAAAGAACACCGGGGAGCTGTTTTTT.

The V gene is TRBV6-5, the J gene TRBJ2-1, with 7 positions matching TRBD1. The CDR3 is 13 residues long. Germline V gives CDR1 MNHEY, CDR2 SVGAGI. V lost 4 bases and J lost 4; bases outside the gene matches: 1. The CDR3, as DNA: TGTGCCAGCAGTTCGGACAGGTACAATGAGCAGTTCTTC. Its protein is CASSSDRYNEQFF.

The genes are TRBV29-1 and TRBJ2-3; possibly TRBD2 for D (5 bases). Between the trimmed V and J ends, which lost 4 bases and 2 bases, there was a span of 7 bases. CDR3 size: 12 residues. Germline V gives CDR1 SQVTM, CDR2 ANQGSEA. The CDR3 reads CSVGGPTDTQYF. Here the CDR3 DNA reads TGCAGCGTTGGAGGGCCCACAGATACGCAGTATTTT.

The V call is TRBV2, the J call TRBJ2-3; D might be TRBD1 (5 bases). The CDR3 covers 14 residues. Germline lookup yields CDR1 SNHLY and CDR2 FYNNEI. Trimming removed 7 bases from V and 4 bases from J, with 15 bases in between. CDR3 nucleotide sequence: TGTGCCAGCATCAGGGAAAGCGTCGCAGATACGCAGTATTTT. Its protein product is CASIRESVADTQYF.

The genes are TRBV7-9 and TRBJ2-2; 12 nucleotides match TRBD1. Germline values: CDR1 SEHNR, CDR2 FQNEAQ (reference sequence). J lost 10 bases, V lost 5 bases, and 8 bases had no gene match. This CDR3 contains 15 residues. The DNA of the CDR3 is TGTGCCAGCAGCATGGGGACAGGGGGCCGTGAGGAGCTGTTTTTT. Residues: CASSMGTGGREELFF.

Comment on this clone: Other nucleotide sequences in the sample specify the same CDR3. The J gene is TRBJ2-1, the V gene TRBV6-5; TRBD1 might be the D (6 bases). Germline V CDR1 and CDR2: MNHEY, SVGAGI. The V and J ends lost 5 bases and 2 bases respectively, with 7 bases between them. This CDR3 has 13 amino acids. The chain's CDR3 is CASSRDTYNEQFF. In nucleotides, the CDR3 is TGTGCCAGCAGTAGGGACACCTACAATGAGCAGTTCTTC.

On this clone itself: The germline gene is not matched at one end of the junction; a read error may be the cause. This chain connects TRBV19 to TRBJ1-2; a possible D gene is TRBD1 (6 bases). Germline V gene data show CDR1 as LNHDA and CDR2 as SQIVND (reference sequence). CDR3 length: 13 residues. CDR3 residues: CASRIGQNYGYTF. CDR3 nucleotides: TGTGCCAGTAGAATAGGACAGAACTATGGCTACACCTTC.

The CDR3 DNA reads as TGCGCCAGCAGCTTGGGACAGTTTTACTCTGGAAACACCATATATTTT. It codes for CASSLGQFYSGNTIYF. V is TRBV5-1 and J is TRBJ1-3; D may be TRBD1 (5 bases). V was trimmed by 0 bases and J by 0 bases, leaving 10 bases between them. CDR1 SGHRS and CDR2 YFSETQ come from the germline V gene. The length of the CDR3 is 16 residues.

In this sample, this clone turned up once. This chain uses TRBV5-4 with TRBJ1-2; 9 bases are shared with TRBD1. The CDR3 covers 18 residues. With V trimmed by 3 bases and J by 1 base, 13 bases remained unmatched. In germline, CDR1 is SGHNT, CDR2 YYREEE (reference sequence). The DNA for the CDR3 is TGTGCCAGCAGCTCGGGTGGGGGACAGGGATCCCATAACTATGGCTACACCTTC. Protein: CASSSGGGQGSHNYGYTF.